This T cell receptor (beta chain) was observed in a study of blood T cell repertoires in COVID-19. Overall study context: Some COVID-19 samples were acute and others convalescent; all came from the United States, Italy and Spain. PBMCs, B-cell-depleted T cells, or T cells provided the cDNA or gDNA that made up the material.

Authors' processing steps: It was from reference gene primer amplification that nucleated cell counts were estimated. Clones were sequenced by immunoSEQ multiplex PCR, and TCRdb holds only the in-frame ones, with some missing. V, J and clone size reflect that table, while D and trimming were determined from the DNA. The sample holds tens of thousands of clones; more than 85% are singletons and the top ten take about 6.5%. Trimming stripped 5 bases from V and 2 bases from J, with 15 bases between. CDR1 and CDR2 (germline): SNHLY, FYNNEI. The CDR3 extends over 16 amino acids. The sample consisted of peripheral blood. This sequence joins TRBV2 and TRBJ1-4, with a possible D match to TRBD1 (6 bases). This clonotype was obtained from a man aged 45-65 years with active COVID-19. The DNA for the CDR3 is TGTGCCAGCAGTCACCAATGGGGGCTCACTAATGAAAAACTGTTTTTT. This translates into CASSHQWGLTNEKLFF.